The 17 T cell receptor beta chains listed next were all sequenced from one sample in a study of T cells in Graves' hyperthyroidism and ophthalmopathy. TCR beta CDR3 sequences were amplified from RNA transcripts. Using the HTBI primer set, a first-round RT-PCR was run on the TCR CDR3. TCRdb reanalysed the multiplex PCR reads using MiXCR and keeps one entry per CDR3 protein. Of 350,000 to 450,000 distinct CDR3 sequences listed, about 18% are singletons. Input material: blood. The receptors come from a woman under 40 with Graves' hyperthyroidism that later progressed to Graves' ophthalmopathy.

Notes on this clonotype: A much larger clone is a single base away; this may be a read error. No conserved phenylalanine or tryptophan ends this CDR3, so it is likely a read error. The chain combines TRBV2 with TRBJ2-2; D is unclear. Germline CDR1 SNHLY, CDR2 FYNNEI. CDR3 length: 17 amino acids. The V and J ends lost 8 bases and 6 bases respectively, with 25 bases between them. The CDR3 here is CASRTLKGNRKAGELFL. DNA of the CDR3: TGTGCCAGCCGAACCTTAAAGGGTAATAGGAAGGCCGGGGAGCTGTTTCTT.

Many counts were recorded for this clonotype. The genes are TRBV12-3 or TRBV12-4 and TRBJ1-1, with TRBD1 matching 7 bases. This CDR3 comprises 20 residues. Losses at the gene ends were 7 bases for V and 3 bases for J; bases not matched to a gene: 26. Here the CDR3 DNA reads TGTGCCAGCATTCCATCCCGACTTAGACAGGGAGGGGTATGGGACACTGAAGCTTTCTTT. This sequence encodes CASIPSRLRQGGVWDTEAFF.

This clonotype was found many times. V gene TRBV7-9 combines with J gene TRBJ2-7, with TRBD1 matching 9 bases. The CDR3 loop spans 15 amino acids. Trimming removed 5 bases from V and 0 bases from J; junction bases left unmatched: 5. The germline CDR1 and CDR2 sequences are SEHNR and FQNEAQ (reference sequence). The CDR3 loop reads CASSDQGQGSYEQYF. The CDR3 DNA is TGTGCCAGCAGCGATCAGGGACAGGGCTCCTACGAGCAGTACTTC.

J is TRBJ2-3 and V is TRBV5-1; maybe TRBD2 (6 bases). Trimming pared 0 bases from V and 4 bases from J, leaving 12 bases between. The CDR3 runs to 15 residues. The germline CDR1 and CDR2 sequences are SGHRS and YFSETQ. The CDR3: CASSLEAGSADTQYF. The CDR3 DNA reads TGCGCCAGCAGCTTGGAAGCGGGTTCCGCAGATACGCAGTATTTT.

This sequence joins TRBV5-1 and TRBJ2-7, with D tentatively TRBD1 or TRBD2 (5 bases each). Germline CDR1 and CDR2: SGHRS and YFSETQ. The CDR3 spans 15 residues. With 5 bases removed from V and 2 bases from J, the gap between germline ends came to 17 bases. CDR3 coding DNA: TGCGCCAGCAGTCACGGAGGTGGGGGACCCTACGAGCAGTACTTC. This sequence encodes CASSHGGGGPYEQYF.

CDR3 DNA: TGTGCCAGCAGCCGGGCGGGACAGAGCCACGAGCAGTACTTC. Encoded protein: CASSRAGQSHEQYF. This sequence joins TRBV11-2 and TRBJ2-7; maybe TRBD1 (7 bases). V lost 5 bases and J 5 bases, leaving 16 bases between the germline ends. The germline CDR1 and CDR2 sequences are SGHAT and FQNNGV. The CDR3 covers 14 residues.

This chain joins TRBV5-4 and TRBJ2-1; D could derive from TRBD1 or TRBD2 (5 bases each). Germline CDR1 is SGHNT and CDR2 is YYREEE (reference sequence). CDR3 length: 16 amino acids. The V gene lost 1 base and the J gene lost 3 bases, with 14 bases spanning the gap. The CDR3 spells CASSLTGTTRYNEQFF. For the CDR3, the DNA is TGTGCCAGCAGCTTGACCGGGACCACGCGCTACAATGAGCAGTTCTTC.

This rearrangement joins TRBV4-2 to TRBJ1-2; D is perhaps TRBD1 (5 bases). CDR3 length equals 14 residues. The V end lost 1 base, the J end lost 4 bases, and 10 bases lay between the germline ends. CDR1 is LGHNA and CDR2 is YNFKEQ in the germline V gene. The CDR3, as DNA: TGTGCCAGCAGCCAAGGAGACAGAACCTATGGCTACACCTTC. It yields the protein CASSQGDRTYGYTF.

This clonotype was found many times. V and J are TRBV28 and TRBJ2-7; perhaps D is TRBD1 or TRBD2 (7 bases each). Germline V gene lookup returns CDR1 MDHEN and CDR2 SYDVKM. This CDR3 contains 16 residues. V was cut by 6 bases and J by 4 bases, with 22 bases left in between. CDR3 protein: CASSDTGGTESYEQYF. CDR3 sequence (DNA): TGTGCCAGCAGCGACACCGGGGGGACAGAAAGTTACGAGCAGTACTTC.

The chain uses TRBV4-1 and TRBJ1-1, with D possibly being TRBD1 (6 bases). CDR1 is MGHRA, CDR2 YSYEKL, per germline. V was shortened by 3 bases and J by 4 bases, with 9 bases between the two germline ends. The CDR3 length is 13 residues. The CDR3: CASSQETGTEAFF. In DNA form, the CDR3 reads TGCGCCAGCAGCCAGGAGACAGGCACTGAAGCTTTCTTT.

This clonotype was counted only a few times. This chain connects TRBV18 to TRBJ2-3; TRBD2 is a possible D gene (6 bases). V dropped 1 base and J dropped 2 bases, with 13 bases sitting between them. The CDR3 contains 16 residues. The germline V gene has CDR1 KGHSH and CDR2 LQKENI. The CDR3 coding sequence is TGTGCCAGCTCACCACGGGTAGCGGAGTACACAGATACGCAGTATTTT. Translation: CASSPRVAEYTDTQYF.

This sequence joins TRBV10-3 and TRBJ1-2, with D possibly TRBD1 on 6 matching bases. This CDR3 spans 14 amino acids. The V and J ends lost 6 bases and 4 bases respectively, with 15 bases between them. Germline-derived CDR1 and CDR2 are ENHRY and SYGVKD. CDR3 region: CAISGEGGVYGYTF. CDR3 nucleotides: TGTGCCATCAGCGGGGAGGGGGGCGTCTATGGCTACACCTTC.

There are a few counts of this clonotype. The chain links TRBV20-1 to TRBJ2-2; D is undetermined. CDR1 and CDR2 from the germline V gene are DFQATT and SNEGSKA (reference sequence). The CDR3 runs 14 residues. Trimming removed 1 base at V and 1 base at J, with 7 bases between. In nucleotides, the CDR3 is TGCAGTGCTAGAGTCTCGGGGAACACCGGGGAGCTGTTTTTT. It encodes CSARVSGNTGELFF.

This clonotype was picked up a small number of times. It may be a read error: a sequence one base away is much more abundant. V and J are TRBV6-2 or TRBV6-3 and TRBJ1-1, with unresolved D. CDR3 length: 14 amino acids. Germline V gives CDR1 MNHEY, CDR2 SVGEGT. The CDR3 DNA reads as TGTGCCAGCAGTTACTCGATGGAGAACACTGGAGCTTTCTTT. Its protein product is CASSYSMENTGAFF.

Many counts were recorded for this clonotype. The chain is built from TRBV6-1 and TRBJ2-1; 9 bases match TRBD2. The V gene end was trimmed by 4 bases and the J gene end by 6 bases; junction bases not matched to a gene: 4. This CDR3 contains 14 residues. Germline-derived CDR1 and CDR2 are MNHNS and SASEGT. CDR3 in DNA: TGTGCCAGCAGTGTGTGGACTAGCGCCAATGAGCAGTTCTTC. This encodes CASSVWTSANEQFF.

This clonotype was found many times. The J gene is TRBJ2-7, the V gene TRBV5-1; the D gene is possibly TRBD1 (5 bases). The CDR3 runs to 12 residues. V gave up 2 bases and J gave up 6 bases, with 9 bases separating them. Germline values: CDR1 SGHRS, CDR2 YFSETQ. The CDR3 spells CASSFRVGEQYF. CDR3 sequence (DNA): TGCGCCAGCAGCTTCAGGGTCGGCGAGCAGTACTTC.

This clonotype was counted between two and nine times. This chain connects TRBV25-1 to TRBJ2-1, with TRBD2 identical over 15 bases. The length of the CDR3 is 19 residues. V shed 2 bases, J shed 2 bases, and the junction held 7 bases outside the gene matches. Germline V CDR1 and CDR2: MGHDK, SYGVNS. The CDR3 spells CASSEPGLAGGRAYNEQFF. CDR3 nucleotide sequence: TGTGCCAGCAGTGAACCGGGACTAGCGGGGGGCCGGGCCTACAATGAGCAGTTCTTC.